The 32 T cell receptor beta chains below were found in one sample sequenced in a study of OX40 agonist ivuxolimab in advanced cancers. Produced via immunoSEQ multiplex PCR; TCRdb's table is partial and in-frame only. The table lists tens of thousands of clones, 75% to 95% of them singletons. The sample consisted of CD4+ or CD8+ T cells sorted from blood, taken in a trial of the OX40 agonist ivuxolimab. Receptors originate from an adult with an advanced solid tumor such as melanoma, head and neck, liver or kidney cancer.

The chain joins TRBV4-3 to TRBJ2-3, with 9 positions matching TRBD2. Trimming cost V 1 base and J 0 bases; bases outside gene matches: 5. The CDR3 totals 17 residues. Germline CDR1 is LGHNA and CDR2 is YSLEER. The CDR3 region has the DNA TGCGCCAGCAGCCAAGGTTATCTAGCGGGAAGCACAGATACGCAGTATTTT. Translated, it gives CASSQGYLAGSTDTQYF.

This chain connects TRBV1 to TRBJ2-7; the D call TRBD2 from the table was never checked on the DNA. TRBV1 is a recognized pseudogene. The CDR3 extends over 17 amino acids. CDR3 protein: CTSSQATGGRTLYEQYF. CDR3 DNA: TGCACCAGCAGCCAAGCGACCGGGGGTAGGACCCTCTACGAGCAGTACTTC.

The V gene is TRBV5-1, the J gene TRBJ1-1; a weak D match, TRBD1 (5 bases). The CDR3 spans 17 residues. CDR1 is SGHRS and CDR2 is YFSETQ in the germline V gene. The ends were cut back, 0 bases at V and 1 base at J, with 16 bases in the middle. The CDR3 loop is CASSLARGQLSNTEAFF. The CDR3 DNA reads TGCGCCAGCAGCTTGGCAAGGGGTCAGCTTTCGAACACTGAAGCTTTCTTT.

J is TRBJ2-5 and V is TRBV4-2; D is perhaps TRBD1 (5 bases). Judging by the DNA end, TRBJ2-7 fits better; the J call may be wrong. This CDR3 has 13 amino acids. CDR1 and CDR2 from the germline V gene are LGHNA and YNFKEQ. The CDR3 nucleotides read TGTGCCAGCAGCCAACGTGACAGCCACGAGCAGTACTTC. This encodes CASSQRDSHEQYF.

This chain connects TRBV7-2 to TRBJ2-7; TRBD1 matches at 7 bases. Germline V gene sequence: CDR1 SGHTA, CDR2 FQGNSA. The CDR3 is made up of 17 amino acids. The V segment lost 5 bases and the J segment 3 bases; nucleotides outside the gene matches: 16. As DNA, the CDR3 is TGTGCCAGCAGCCCGCATGCCACGGGACAGATGATCTACGAGCAGTACTTC. Encoded protein: CASSPHATGQMIYEQYF.

V usage is TRBV7-9 and J usage is TRBJ2-7; D is possibly TRBD2 (6 bases). CDR3 length: 15 amino acids. V gave up 1 base and J gave up 5 bases, with 15 bases separating them. Germline V gene sequence: CDR1 SEHNR, CDR2 FQNEAQ (reference sequence). As DNA, the CDR3 is TGTGCCAGCAGCTTAGGGGCGGGAATGCGTAACGAGCAGTACTTC. Residues: CASSLGAGMRNEQYF.

The rearrangement links TRBV28 to TRBJ1-2; D gene unclear. V dropped 11 bases and J dropped 5 bases, with 18 bases sitting between them. The CDR3 consists of 13 residues. Germline V CDR1 and CDR2: MDHEN, SYDVKM. CDR3 protein: CASSVGRKYGYTF. The DNA for the CDR3 is TGTGCCTCCAGCGTAGGACGCAAATATGGCTACACCTTC.

The genes are TRBV7-6 and TRBJ2-5; 10 bases fit TRBD1. CDR3 length equals 15 residues. V was clipped by 3 bases and J by 5 bases; unmatched bases: 6. Germline V gene sequence: CDR1 SGHVS, CDR2 FNYEAQ. The CDR3 sequence is CASSFDRGLGETQYF. The CDR3 DNA reads as TGTGCCAGCAGCTTCGACAGGGGGCTGGGGGAGACCCAGTACTTC.

The genes are TRBV9 and TRBJ2-1, with 12 bases fitting TRBD2. The CDR3 has 19 residues. Germline assignment: CDR1 SGDLS and CDR2 YYNGEE. Germline trimming cut 3 bases from V and 5 bases from J; bases unmatched to any gene: 15. The CDR3 spells CASSASSLAGGPVNNEQFF. CDR3 DNA: TGTGCCAGCAGCGCCTCTTCTCTAGCGGGAGGGCCAGTCAACAATGAGCAGTTCTTC.

In DNA form, the CDR3 reads TGTGCCAGCAGTTGGGGACAGCACAGGAGCTCCTACGAGCAGTACTTC. The encoded protein is CASSWGQHRSSYEQYF. This rearrangement joins TRBV28 to TRBJ2-7, with TRBD1 matching 7 bases. V lost 4 bases, J lost 0 bases, and 9 bases stayed unmatched. The CDR3 consists of 16 residues. Germline V gene lookup returns CDR1 MDHEN and CDR2 SYDVKM.

The rearrangement joins TRBV6-5 to TRBJ2-5; no clear D. Germline CDR1 and CDR2: MNHEY and SVGAGI. The V gene lost 5 bases and the J gene lost 2 bases, with 9 bases spanning the gap. The CDR3 has 13 residues. For the CDR3, the DNA is TGTGCCAGCAGTAAGGCACCTCAAGAGACCCAGTACTTC. This codes for CASSKAPQETQYF.

On this clone: The same CDR3 arises from other DNA sequences in this sample as well. The V call is TRBV27, the J call TRBJ2-2, with no clear D. This CDR3 is 14 amino acids long. V was clipped by 3 bases and J by 0 bases, with 5 bases between them. Germline V gives CDR1 MNHEY, CDR2 SMNVEV (reference sequence). CDR3 sequence reads: CASSFSANTGELFF. The CDR3 DNA is TGTGCCAGCAGTTTTTCCGCGAACACCGGGGAGCTGTTTTTT.

V is TRBV28 and J is TRBJ2-5; no clear D gene. V was shortened by 3 bases and J by 5 bases, with 10 bases between the two germline ends. Germline values: CDR1 MDHEN, CDR2 SYDVKM. There are 13 residues in the CDR3. The CDR3 reads CASSLRRWETQYF. CDR3 coding DNA: TGTGCCAGCAGTTTGCGGCGTTGGGAGACCCAGTACTTC. Complete variable domain (other parts from reference TRBV28 and TRBJ2-5): DVKVTQSSRYLVKRTGEKVFLECVQDMDHENMFWYRQDPGLGLRLIYFSYDVKMKEKGDIPEGYSVSREKKERFSLILESASTNQTSMYLCASSLRRWETQYFGPGTRLLVL.

This chain links TRBV6-1 with TRBJ1-1; D is uncertain. The CDR3 extends over 12 amino acids. Germline lookup yields CDR1 MNHNS and CDR2 SASEGT. V shed 7 bases and J shed 5 bases, with 11 bases lying between them. DNA for the CDR3: TGTGCCAGCATAGGGTCGCGGACTGAAGCTTTCTTT. This translates into CASIGSRTEAFF.

The V call is TRBV5-6, the J call TRBJ2-7, with 7 bases fitting TRBD2. CDR3 length: 13 residues. After removal of 1 base from V and 7 bases from J, the junction contained 5 bases not matched to a gene. From germline, CDR1 is SGHDT and CDR2 YYEEEE. CDR3 amino acids: CASSLFGGWEQYF. The CDR3 nucleotides read TGTGCCAGCAGCTTGTTCGGGGGGTGGGAGCAGTACTTC.

The chain couples TRBV7-9 to TRBJ2-1, with 8 bases fitting TRBD2. CDR1 and CDR2 from the germline V gene are SEHNR and FQNEAQ (reference sequence). V lost 5 bases, J lost 7 bases, and 7 bases stayed unmatched. This CDR3 has 14 amino acids. The CDR3 DNA is TGTGCCAGCAGCCCAGCGGGGGCCAGGAATGAGCAGTTCTTC. Amino acid sequence: CASSPAGARNEQFF.

The genes are TRBV11-3 and TRBJ2-7; perhaps TRBD1 as D (6 bases). The V end was cut by 5 bases, the J end by 3 bases, with 17 bases between. This CDR3 is built from 15 residues. CDR1 and CDR2 (germline): SGHNT, YENEEA. The CDR3 protein is CASSGWGTPDYEQYF. The DNA of the CDR3 is TGTGCCAGCAGCGGATGGGGGACACCGGACTACGAGCAGTACTTC. Complete variable domain (other parts from reference TRBV11-3 and TRBJ2-7): EAGVVQSPRYKIIEKKQPVAFWCNPISGHNTLYWYLQNLGQGPELLIRYENEEAVDDSQLPKDRFSAERLKGVDSTLKIQPAELGDSAVYLCASSGWGTPDYEQYFGPGTRLTVT.

This sequence joins TRBV6-4 and TRBJ1-5, with 10 bases aligning to TRBD1. The V segment lost 5 bases and the J segment 6 bases; nucleotides outside the gene matches: 7. The germline CDR1 and CDR2 sequences are MRHNA and SNTAGT. This CDR3 region has 15 residues. The CDR3 region has the DNA TGTGCCAGCAGTTACGGGACAGGGGAGAGTCAGCCCCAGCATTTT. Amino acid sequence: CASSYGTGESQPQHF.

CDR3 DNA: TGTGCCAGCAGCCTCGGAGGGGGGAATCAGCCCCAGCATTTT. Its protein is CASSLGGGNQPQHF. The gene calls are TRBV9 and TRBJ1-5; D is possibly TRBD1 (6 bases). The V end was cut by 4 bases, the J end by 4 bases, with 12 bases between. The length of the CDR3 is 14 residues. Germline V lookup: CDR1 SGDLS, CDR2 YYNGEE.

CDR3 amino acids: CAIGSSGVGDEKLFF. The CDR3 DNA reads as TGTGCCATCGGGAGTTCAGGGGTCGGGGATGAAAAACTGTTTTTT. The genes are TRBV10-3 and TRBJ1-4; tentatively, D is TRBD1 (6 bases). Germline V CDR1 and CDR2: ENHRY, SYGVKD. This CDR3 is built from 15 residues. The ends were cut back, 8 bases at V and 6 bases at J, with 19 bases in the middle.

This clone appeared a single time. V gene TRBV28 combines with J gene TRBJ1-5; 7 bases are shared with TRBD1. Trimming cost V 5 bases and J 11 bases; bases outside gene matches: 9. CDR1 is MDHEN and CDR2 is SYDVKM in the germline V gene. There are 13 residues in the CDR3. The CDR3 sequence: CASSATGEEAQHF. CDR3 in DNA: TGTGCCAGCAGTGCAACAGGGGAGGAAGCCCAGCATTTT.

This clone was observed once. J is TRBJ2-1 and V is TRBV29-1, with TRBD1 as a possible D gene (5 bases). The CDR3 contains 16 residues. The germline V gene has CDR1 SQVTM and CDR2 ANQGSEA. The germline V and J ends were trimmed by 4 bases and 8 bases, with 24 bases remaining between them. The CDR3 DNA sequence: TGCAGCGTTGGGGCCTTGGGGCTTACCGTTAGGGATGAGCAGTTCTTC. Its protein is CSVGALGLTVRDEQFF.

This clone appeared a single time. V gene TRBV11-3 combines with J gene TRBJ1-6, with 9 bases matching TRBD1. V shed 1 base, J shed 0 bases, and the junction held 7 bases outside the gene matches. Germline CDR1 is SGHNT and CDR2 is YENEEA. This CDR3 is 19 amino acids long. The CDR3: CASSLVWDRVCSYNSPLHF. The CDR3 DNA reads as TGTGCCAGCAGCTTAGTATGGGACAGGGTTTGCTCCTATAATTCACCCCTCCACTTT. Full variable domain (remainder filled in from reference TRBV11-3 and TRBJ1-6): EAGVVQSPRYKIIEKKQPVAFWCNPISGHNTLYWYLQNLGQGPELLIRYENEEAVDDSQLPKDRFSAERLKGVDSTLKIQPAELGDSAVYLCASSLVWDRVCSYNSPLHFGNGTRLTVT.

The chain recombines TRBV9 with TRBJ1-5, with 8 positions matching TRBD1. Germline lookup yields CDR1 SGDLS and CDR2 YYNGEE. The CDR3 length is 15 residues. Trimming at V came to 0 bases and at J to 1 base, leaving 0 bases not matched to a gene. The CDR3 region has the DNA TGTGCCAGCAGCGTAGGGACAGGGAGCAATCAGCCCCAGCATTTT. This sequence encodes CASSVGTGSNQPQHF.

V gene TRBV19 combines with J gene TRBJ2-1, with TRBD1 identical over 9 bases. The CDR3 consists of 15 residues. Germline trimming cut 3 bases from V and 7 bases from J; bases unmatched to any gene: 7. Germline assignment: CDR1 LNHDA and CDR2 SQIVND (reference sequence). This CDR3 is CASSIGTGRRNEQFF. The CDR3 DNA follows: TGTGCCAGTAGTATCGGGACAGGGAGACGGAATGAGCAGTTCTTC. The full variable domain, with the rest looked up from reference TRBV19 and TRBJ2-1, is DGGITQSPKYLFRKEGQNVTLSCEQNLNHDAMYWYRQDPGQGLRLIYYSQIVNDFQKGDIAEGYSVSREKKESFPLTVTSAQKNPTAFYLCASSIGTGRRNEQFFGPGTRLTVL.

The rearrangement joins TRBV14 to TRBJ2-3; TRBD1 matches at 9 bases. CDR1 and CDR2 (germline): SGHDN, FVKESK. The CDR3 totals 15 residues. Germline trimming cut 2 bases from V and 6 bases from J; bases unmatched to any gene: 6. The CDR3: CASSQIYRGPDTQYF. The CDR3 bases are TGTGCCAGCAGCCAAATCTACAGGGGGCCGGATACGCAGTATTTT.

This sequence joins TRBV13 and TRBJ2-3; D possibly corresponds to TRBD2 (5 bases). The CDR3 has 15 residues. Germline CDR1 and CDR2: PRHDT and FYEKMQ (reference sequence). Trimming removed 2 bases at V and 3 bases at J, with 12 bases between. CDR3 sequence reads: CASSLNLARTDTQYF. Here the CDR3 DNA reads TGTGCCAGCAGCTTAAATCTAGCAAGGACAGATACGCAGTATTTT.

This chain connects TRBV6-5 to TRBJ2-7; TRBD1 agrees at 11 bases. Germline CDR1 MNHEY, CDR2 SVGAGI. This CDR3 region has 13 residues. Losses at the gene ends were 5 bases for V and 6 bases for J; bases not matched to a gene: 3. CDR3 region: CASSGQGAGEQYF. The CDR3 DNA reads TGTGCCAGCAGTGGACAGGGGGCGGGCGAGCAGTACTTC.

This clone showed up just once. The rearrangement links TRBV7-9 to TRBJ2-5; D unresolved. The DNA end lines up better with TRBJ2-7; the J call may be wrong. This CDR3 is built from 12 residues. The V gene's germline CDR1 is SEHNR and CDR2 FQNEAQ (reference sequence). The CDR3 protein is CASSWDSYEQYF. The CDR3 DNA reads TGTGCCAGCAGCTGGGACTCCTACGAGCAGTACTTC.

V is TRBV27 and J is TRBJ2-5; TRBD1 aligns across 9 bases. V lost 3 bases, J lost 8 bases, and 4 bases stayed unmatched. In germline, CDR1 is MNHEY, CDR2 SMNVEV (reference sequence). There are 13 residues in the CDR3. CDR3 in amino acids: CASSLWTGDTQYF. The CDR3 bases are TGTGCCAGCAGTTTGTGGACAGGGGATACCCAGTACTTC.

The rearrangement joins TRBV4-2 to TRBJ2-1; 11 bases are shared with TRBD2. The germline CDR1 and CDR2 sequences are LGHNA and YNFKEQ. The trim removed 0 bases at V and 0 bases at J, leaving 4 bases unmatched. This CDR3 contains 18 residues. Here the CDR3 DNA reads TGTGCCAGCAGCCAAGAGCCTAGCGGGAGGAGCTCCTACAATGAGCAGTTCTTC. This gives the protein CASSQEPSGRSSYNEQFF.

V is TRBV13 and J is TRBJ2-7; D is unresolved. Germline assignment: CDR1 PRHDT and CDR2 FYEKMQ (reference sequence). Between the trimmed V and J ends, which lost 3 bases and 4 bases, there was a span of 16 bases. This CDR3 is built from 15 residues. This CDR3 is CASSLGGEHRYEQYF. CDR3 DNA sequence: TGTGCCAGCAGCTTGGGCGGTGAACACAGATACGAGCAGTACTTC.